Listed below are T cell receptor beta chains from one sample, sequenced in a study of CD8+ T cells in alopecia areata. Produced via immunoSEQ multiplex PCR; TCRdb's table is partial and in-frame only. The sample consists of over 150,000 clones, approximately 56% of them appearing once. The specimen comprised CD4+ T cells sorted from blood, sampled at week 4, from a patient treated with tofacitinib. All receptors derive from a human donor with alopecia areata. Both conserved end residues are part of each CDR3. Each record gives: J gene, D gene, clone size, V gene, CDR3 protein, CDR3 DNA. D genes are given only for firm matches. For some rows the clone size is stated as once, few or many, or as a class when expanded; others skip it.

TRBJ2-7,TRBD1,.,TRBV29-1,CSYDRDRGFHEQYF,TGCAGCTACGACCGGGACAGGGGTTTCCACGAGCAGTACTTC
TRBJ2-3,.,.,TRBV7-2,CASSFSGFADTQYF,TGTGCCAGCAGCTTTAGCGGTTTCGCAGATACGCAGTATTTT
TRBJ2-2,TRBD2,once,TRBV30,CAHGGGANTGELFF,TGTGCCCACGGGGGGGGCGCGAACACCGGGGAGCTGTTTTTT
TRBJ2-5,TRBD1,.,TRBV15,CATSRGQDQETQYF,TGTGCCACCAGCAGGGGACAGGACCAAGAGACCCAGTACTTC
TRBJ2-7,.,once,TRBV19,CASRGLRSSYEQYF,TGTGCCAGTAGAGGACTCCGAAGCTCCTACGAGCAGTACTTC
TRBJ1-1,.,.,TRBV2,CASSVVMRGTEAFF,TGTGCCAGCAGTGTCGTAATGAGGGGCACTGAAGCTTTCTTT
TRBJ2-5,.,.,TRBV29-1,CSVEGGRETQYF,TGCAGCGTTGAAGGGGGCCGGGAGACCCAGTACTTC
TRBJ1-5,TRBD1,few,TRBV29-1,CSVGTGGKGDQPQHF,TGCAGCGTAGGGACAGGGGGCAAGGGGGATCAGCCCCAGCATTTT
TRBJ2-3,TRBD2,.,TRBV19,CASSISVTSGRTDTQYF,TGTGCCAGTAGTATTTCCGTGACTAGCGGGAGGACAGATACGCAGTATTTT
TRBJ2-1,.,.,TRBV29-1,CSVEAGGGEQFF,TGCAGCGTTGAAGCAGGGGGGGGTGAGCAGTTCTTC
TRBJ2-2,.,once,TRBV2,CASSARGTTTGELFF,TGTGCCAGCAGTGCCCGGGGAACAACCACCGGGGAGCTGTTTTTT
TRBJ2-7,.,.,TRBV29-1,CSVEMAHYEQYF,TGCAGCGTTGAAATGGCGCACTACGAGCAGTACTTC
TRBJ1-5,TRBD1,few,TRBV4-1,CASSVQGFVPQHF,TGCGCCAGCAGCGTACAGGGGTTTGTTCCCCAGCATTTT
TRBJ2-5,.,.,TRBV29-1,CSAATGQETQYF,TGCAGCGCCGCGACAGGCCAAGAGACCCAGTACTTC
TRBJ2-7,.,.,TRBV7-8,CASSKDTSGAYYEQYF,TGTGCCAGCAGCAAAGACACTTCTGGGGCCTACTACGAGCAGTACTTC
TRBJ2-2,TRBD2,.,TRBV4-3,CASSQERSGKNTGELFF,TGCGCCAGCAGCCAAGAACGGAGCGGGAAGAACACCGGGGAGCTGTTTTTT
TRBJ1-1,.,.,TRBV2,CASSSYMNTEAFF,TGTGCCAGCAGTTCTTACATGAACACTGAAGCTTTCTTT
TRBJ1-2,.,.,TRBV2,CASSLGQGYYGYTF,TGTGCCAGCAGTTTGGGCCAGGGGTACTATGGCTACACCTTC
TRBJ2-7,.,few,TRBV14,CASSRDAYEQYF,TGTGCCAGCAGCCGGGACGCTTACGAGCAGTACTTC
TRBJ2-6,.,.,TRBV9,CASTHLPGANVLTF,TGTGCCAGCACCCACCTTCCTGGGGCCAACGTCCTGACTTTC
TRBJ2-7,TRBD1,.,TRBV4-2,CASSQGTGQYF,TGTGCCAGCAGCCAAGGGACAGGGCAGTACTTC
TRBJ1-4,.,few,TRBV11-1,CASSSGPNEKLFF,TGTGCCAGCAGCTCGGGACCAAATGAAAAACTGTTTTTT
TRBJ2-5,.,.,TRBV25-1,CASSEGASAIQETQYF,TGTGCCAGCAGTGAAGGTGCTAGCGCGATACAAGAGACCCAGTACTTC
TRBJ2-1,.,.,TRBV5-1,CASSLGLVNEQFF,TGCGCCAGCAGCTTAGGCCTAGTCAATGAGCAGTTCTTC
TRBJ1-1,.,.,TRBV30,CAWRAYEAFF,TGTGCCTGGAGAGCCTATGAAGCTTTCTTT
TRBJ1-5,.,.,TRBV19,CASSMRGSPQHF,TGTGCCAGTAGTATGCGGGGATCGCCCCAGCATTTT
TRBJ1-5,TRBD1,.,TRBV6-4,CASKVWDSNFGQPQHF,TGTGCCAGCAAGGTCTGGGACAGTAACTTTGGTCAGCCCCAGCATTTT
TRBJ2-2,TRBD2,.,TRBV29-1,CSASSSSGRDTGELFF,TGCAGCGCCTCCTCATCCAGCGGGAGGGACACCGGGGAGCTGTTTTTT
TRBJ1-6,TRBD1,.,TRBV30,CAWSVRTGKSPLHF,TGTGCCTGGAGTGTTCGGACAGGGAAATCACCCCTCCACTTT
TRBJ2-1,.,.,TRBV10-1,CASSDETEQFF,TGCGCCAGCAGTGACGAAACAGAGCAGTTCTTC